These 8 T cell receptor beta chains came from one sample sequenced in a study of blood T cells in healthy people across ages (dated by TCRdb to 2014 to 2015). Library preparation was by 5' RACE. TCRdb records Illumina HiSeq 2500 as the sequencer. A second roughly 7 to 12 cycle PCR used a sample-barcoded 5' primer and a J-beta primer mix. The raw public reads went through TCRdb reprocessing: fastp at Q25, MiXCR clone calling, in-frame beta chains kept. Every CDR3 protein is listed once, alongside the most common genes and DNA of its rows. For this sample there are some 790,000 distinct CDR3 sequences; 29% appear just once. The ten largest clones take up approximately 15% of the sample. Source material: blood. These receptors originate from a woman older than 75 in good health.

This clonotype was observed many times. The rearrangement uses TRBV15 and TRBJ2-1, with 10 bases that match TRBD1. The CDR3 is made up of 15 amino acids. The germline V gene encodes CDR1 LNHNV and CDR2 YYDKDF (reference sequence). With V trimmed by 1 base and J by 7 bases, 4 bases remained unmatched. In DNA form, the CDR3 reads TGTGCCACCAGCAGAGCTTGGGACAGGGGAAATGAGCAGTTCTTC. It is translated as CATSRAWDRGNEQFF.

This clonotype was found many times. In DNA form, the CDR3 reads TGTGCCACCAGTGACCCCCGGGACGAGGAGCAGTTCTTC. Encoded protein: CATSDPRDEEQFF. The rearrangement links TRBV24-1 to TRBJ2-1; D may match TRBD1 or TRBD2 (5 bases each). The CDR3 spans 13 residues. Germline V CDR1 and CDR2: KGHDR, SFDVKD. Trimming took off 4 bases at V and 10 bases at J, with 13 bases between the two ends.

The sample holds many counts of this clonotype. CDR3 residues: CASSYSPHGGDTDTQYF. CDR3 nucleotide sequence: TGTGCCAGCAGTTACTCCCCCCACGGGGGGGACACAGATACGCAGTATTTT. The V and J genes are TRBV6-5 and TRBJ2-3; 8 bases are a match to TRBD2. Germline V gene lookup returns CDR1 MNHEY and CDR2 SVGAGI. The CDR3 has 17 residues. V trimming: 0 bases; J trimming: 2 bases; junction bases outside the gene matches: 7.

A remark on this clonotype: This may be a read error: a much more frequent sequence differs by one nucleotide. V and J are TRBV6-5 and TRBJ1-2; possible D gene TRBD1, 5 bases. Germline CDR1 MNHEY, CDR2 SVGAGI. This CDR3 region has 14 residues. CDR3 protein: CASRLDNRVSGHTF. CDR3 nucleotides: TGTGCCAGCAGGTTGGACAACCGCGTGTCTGGCCACACCTTC.

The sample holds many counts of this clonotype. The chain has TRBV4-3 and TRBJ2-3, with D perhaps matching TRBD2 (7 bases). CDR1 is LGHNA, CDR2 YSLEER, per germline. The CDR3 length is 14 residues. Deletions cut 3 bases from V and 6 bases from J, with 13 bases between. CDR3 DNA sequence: TGCGCCAGCAGCCAGGGGGGGGCCACCGATACGCAGTATTTT. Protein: CASSQGGATDTQYF.

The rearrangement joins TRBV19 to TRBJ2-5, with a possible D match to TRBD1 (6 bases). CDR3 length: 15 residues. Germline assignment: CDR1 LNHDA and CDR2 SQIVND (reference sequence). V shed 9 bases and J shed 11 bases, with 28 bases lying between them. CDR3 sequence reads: CASGPGWAGANEQYF. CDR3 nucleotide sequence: TGTGCCAGCGGACCCGGGTGGGCAGGGGCGAATGAGCAGTACTTC.

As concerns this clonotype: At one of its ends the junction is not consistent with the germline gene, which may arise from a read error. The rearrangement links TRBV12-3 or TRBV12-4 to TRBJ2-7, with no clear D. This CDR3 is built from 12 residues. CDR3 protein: CASRLADNEQYF. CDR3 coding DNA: TGTGCCAGCAGGTTAGCAGACAATGAGCAGTACTTC.

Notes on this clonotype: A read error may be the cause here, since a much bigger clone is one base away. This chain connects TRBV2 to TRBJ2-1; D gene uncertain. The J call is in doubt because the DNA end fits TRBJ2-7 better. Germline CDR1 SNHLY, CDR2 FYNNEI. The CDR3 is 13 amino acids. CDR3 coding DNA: TGTGCCAGCAGGGATCTTTCCTACAATGAGCAGTACTTC. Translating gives CASRDLSYNEQYF.